These 17 T cell receptor beta chains originate from one sample sequenced in a study of blood T cell repertoires in COVID-19. Sequencing used immunoSEQ multiplex PCR; TCRdb keeps in-frame clones, though not all of them. The sample consists of some 48,000 clones, approximately 79% of them appearing once. The sequencing sample was made of peripheral blood. The source of these receptors is a human donor in a cohort sampled during active COVID-19.

The chain employs TRBV7-9 and TRBJ1-2; 10 positions match TRBD1. CDR1 is SEHNR, CDR2 FQNEAQ, per germline (reference sequence). J gave up 5 bases and V 4 bases, and 7 bases lay outside the gene matches. The CDR3 sequence is 15 residues long. The DNA for the CDR3 is TGTGCCAGCAGCTCCCCGGGACAGGGGAGGTATGGCTACACCTTC. As protein: CASSSPGQGRYGYTF. Full variable domain (rest looked up from reference TRBV7-9 and TRBJ1-2): DTGVSQNPRHKITKRGQNVTFRCDPISEHNRLYWYRQTLGQGPEFLTYFQNEAQLEKSRLLSDRFSAERPKGSFSTLEIQRTEQGDSAMYLCASSSPGQGRYGYTFGSGTRLTVV.

The J gene is TRBJ2-1, the V gene TRBV6-2 or TRBV6-3; a weak D match, TRBD1 (6 bases). CDR3 length: 16 residues. Trimming took off 3 bases at V and 8 bases at J, with 20 bases between the two ends. From germline, CDR1 is MNHEY and CDR2 SVGEGT. The CDR3 sequence is CASSYSGTTRDDEQFF. Written as DNA, the CDR3 is TGTGCCAGCAGTTATTCCGGGACAACTCGCGACGATGAGCAGTTCTTC.

The gene calls are TRBV27 and TRBJ2-1; 8 bases agree with TRBD2. V lost 5 bases, J lost 4 bases, and 10 bases stayed unmatched. This CDR3 is built from 16 residues. CDR1 and CDR2 from the germline V gene are MNHEY and SMNVEV (reference sequence). The CDR3, as DNA: TGTGCCAGCAGTGTAACTTCTAGCGGGCGTTACAATGAGCAGTTCTTC. Amino acid sequence: CASSVTSSGRYNEQFF.

The J gene is TRBJ1-1, the V gene TRBV9; D not certain. The CDR3 length is 14 residues. Germline lookup yields CDR1 SGDLS and CDR2 YYNGEE. Trimming removed 1 base at V and 1 base at J, with 8 bases between. This CDR3 reads CASSVSGANTEAFF. CDR3 nucleotide sequence: TGTGCCAGCAGCGTATCAGGCGCGAACACTGAAGCTTTCTTT.

The chain combines TRBV27 with TRBJ1-1, with D possibly matching TRBD1 (5 bases). In germline, CDR1 is MNHEY, CDR2 SMNVEV (reference sequence). CDR3 length: 14 amino acids. Trimming took 2 bases from V and 4 from J, leaving 11 bases between them. The CDR3 DNA is TGTGCCAGCAGTTTAGTGGGGCGGATCACTGAAGCTTTCTTT. It codes for CASSLVGRITEAFF.

The gene calls are TRBV7-6 and TRBJ1-5; D not certain. Trimming stripped 1 base from V and 0 bases from J, with 19 bases between. The CDR3 has 19 residues. In germline, CDR1 is SGHVS, CDR2 FNYEAQ. The DNA of the CDR3 is TGTGCCAGCAGCTTAGGGAGTGGTGAAGGGAGTTATAGCAATCAGCCCCAGCATTTT. As protein: CASSLGSGEGSYSNQPQHF.

V is TRBV28 and J is TRBJ1-2; D unresolved. The CDR3 runs 12 residues. Germline CDR1 reads MDHEN; CDR2 reads SYDVKM. V was trimmed by 5 bases and J by 0 bases, leaving 4 bases between them. Here the CDR3 DNA reads TGTGCCAGCAGTCAAACTAACTATGGCTACACCTTC. It encodes CASSQTNYGYTF.

The chain links TRBV5-5 to TRBJ2-7; D may be TRBD1 (6 bases). The CDR3 is made up of 14 amino acids. Trimming removed 5 bases at V and 5 bases at J, with 17 bases between. CDR1 is SGHKS and CDR2 is YYEKEE in the germline V gene (reference sequence). CDR3 protein: CASSKNRDPNEQYF. CDR3 sequence (DNA): TGTGCCAGCAGTAAAAACAGGGATCCTAACGAGCAGTACTTC.

The V gene is TRBV20-1, the J gene TRBJ1-5; a possible D gene is TRBD1 (6 bases). The CDR3 covers 14 residues. The V gene's germline CDR1 is DFQATT and CDR2 SNEGSKA (reference sequence). Deletions cut 3 bases from V and 1 base from J, with 10 bases between. The CDR3 reads CSASAGASNQPQHF. CDR3 nucleotides: TGCAGTGCTAGTGCAGGGGCCAGCAATCAGCCCCAGCATTTT.

This chain uses TRBV7-8 with TRBJ1-5; D remains ambiguous. V dropped 4 bases and J dropped 0 bases, with 7 bases sitting between them. The CDR3 length is 14 residues. Germline V lookup: CDR1 SGHVS, CDR2 FQNEAQ. The CDR3 nucleotides read TGTGCCAGCAGCTCCGAGAATAGCAATCAGCCCCAGCATTTT. Amino acid sequence: CASSSENSNQPQHF.

The chain recombines TRBV4-1 with TRBJ1-2, with D hard to call. CDR1 is MGHRA, CDR2 YSYEKL, per germline. V lost 0 bases to trimming and J lost 6 bases, with 14 bases between them. This CDR3 contains 15 residues. The CDR3 coding sequence is TGCGCCAGCAGCCAAGATAGAGGCTCTTGGGATGGCTACACCTTC. Protein sequence: CASSQDRGSWDGYTF.

The chain combines TRBV13 with TRBJ2-1; D uncertain. The CDR3 is 12 residues long. The germline V gene has CDR1 PRHDT and CDR2 FYEKMQ (reference sequence). V was clipped by 8 bases and J by 0 bases, with 5 bases between them. CDR3 nucleotide sequence: TGTGCCAGCCAAATCTCCTACAATGAGCAGTTCTTC. Translating gives CASQISYNEQFF. Complete variable domain (other parts from reference TRBV13 and TRBJ2-1): AAGVIQSPRHLIKEKRETATLKCYPIPRHDTVYWYQQGPGQDPQFLISFYEKMQSDKGSIPDRFSAQQFSDYHSELNMSSLELGDSALYFCASQISYNEQFFGPGTRLTVL.

The chain links TRBV5-1 to TRBJ2-6; D uncertain. Trimming cost V 4 bases and J 0 bases, with 11 bases left between them. The germline gives CDR1 SGHRS, CDR2 YFSETQ. The CDR3 has 16 residues. CDR3 sequence: CASSPDLRSGANVLTF. Here the CDR3 DNA reads TGCGCCAGCAGCCCCGATCTACGCTCTGGGGCCAACGTCCTGACTTTC.

The gene calls are TRBV5-1 and TRBJ2-1, with D perhaps TRBD2 (7 bases). With 7 bases removed from V and 1 base from J, the gap between germline ends came to 12 bases. Germline V gene lookup returns CDR1 SGHRS and CDR2 YFSETQ. This CDR3 region has 14 residues. The CDR3 DNA sequence: TGCGCCAGCTATAGGGGGGGTTCCTACAATGAGCAGTTCTTC. Its protein is CASYRGGSYNEQFF. The full variable domain, completed using reference TRBV5-1 and TRBJ2-1, is KAGVTQTPRYLIKTRGQQVTLSCSPISGHRSVSWYQQTPGQGLQFLFEYFSETQRNKGNFPGRFSGRQFSNSRSEMNVSTLELGDSALYLCASYRGGSYNEQFFGPGTRLTVL.

The CDR3 DNA reads TGTGCCAGCAGCTTAGGCCTGGAGCGGAGGGCTTTCTTT. Translating it yields CASSLGLERRAFF. J is TRBJ1-1 and V is TRBV7-8; D call uncertain. This CDR3 is 13 amino acids long. Germline assignment: CDR1 SGHVS and CDR2 FQNEAQ. V lost 1 base, J lost 11 bases, and 14 bases lay in between.

The CDR3 protein is CASSPTAVQGPGNQPQHF. DNA for the CDR3: TGTGCCAGCAGTCCTACCGCGGTACAGGGGCCGGGCAATCAGCCCCAGCATTTT. J is TRBJ1-5 and V is TRBV7-8, with 7 bases fitting TRBD1. Trimming removed 6 bases from V and 2 bases from J; junction bases left unmatched: 16. Germline assignment: CDR1 SGHVS and CDR2 FQNEAQ. This CDR3 spans 18 amino acids.

This rearrangement joins TRBV29-1 to TRBJ1-1, with 11 bases that match TRBD1. CDR1 is SQVTM and CDR2 is ANQGSEA in the germline V gene. This CDR3 has 14 amino acids. J gave up 0 bases and V 6 bases, and 3 bases lay outside the gene matches. CDR3 protein: CSVEDRGLNTEAFF. CDR3 bases: TGCAGCGTCGAGGACAGGGGGCTGAACACTGAAGCTTTCTTT.